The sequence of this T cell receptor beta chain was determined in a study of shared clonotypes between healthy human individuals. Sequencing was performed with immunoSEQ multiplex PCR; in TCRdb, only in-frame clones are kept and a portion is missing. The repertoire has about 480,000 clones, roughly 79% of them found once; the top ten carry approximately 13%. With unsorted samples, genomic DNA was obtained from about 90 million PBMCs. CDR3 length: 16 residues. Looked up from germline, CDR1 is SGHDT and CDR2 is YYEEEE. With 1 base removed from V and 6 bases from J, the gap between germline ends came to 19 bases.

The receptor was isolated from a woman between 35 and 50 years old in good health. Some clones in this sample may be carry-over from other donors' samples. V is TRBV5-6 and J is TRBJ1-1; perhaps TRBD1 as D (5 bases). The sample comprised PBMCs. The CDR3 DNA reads TGTGCCAGCAGCTTGCTGGGCACACGGAGGGGCTCTGAAGCTTTCTTT. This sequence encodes CASSLLGTRRGSEAFF.